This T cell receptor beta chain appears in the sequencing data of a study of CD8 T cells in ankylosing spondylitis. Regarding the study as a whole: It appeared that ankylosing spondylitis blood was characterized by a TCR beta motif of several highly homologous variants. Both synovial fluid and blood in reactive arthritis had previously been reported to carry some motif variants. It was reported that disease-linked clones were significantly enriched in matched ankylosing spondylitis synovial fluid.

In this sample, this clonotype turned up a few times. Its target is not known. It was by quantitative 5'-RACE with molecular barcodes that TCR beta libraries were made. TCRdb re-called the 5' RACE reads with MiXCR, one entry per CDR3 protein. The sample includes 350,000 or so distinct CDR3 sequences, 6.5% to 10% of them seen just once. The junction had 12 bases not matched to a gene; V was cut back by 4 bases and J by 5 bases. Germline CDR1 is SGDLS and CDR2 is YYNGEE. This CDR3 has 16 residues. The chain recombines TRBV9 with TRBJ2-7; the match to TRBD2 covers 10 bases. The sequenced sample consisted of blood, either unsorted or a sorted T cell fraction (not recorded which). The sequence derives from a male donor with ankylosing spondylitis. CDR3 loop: CASSLGGAGGFDEQYF. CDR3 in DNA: TGTGCCAGCAGCCTAGGGGGAGCGGGAGGGTTCGACGAGCAGTACTTC. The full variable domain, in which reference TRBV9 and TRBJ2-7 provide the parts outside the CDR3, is DSGVTQTPKHLITATGQRVTLRCSPRSGDLSVYWYQQSLDQGLQFLIQYYNGEERAKGNILERFSAQQFPDLHSELNLSSLELGDSALYFCASSLGGAGGFDEQYFGPGTRLTVT.